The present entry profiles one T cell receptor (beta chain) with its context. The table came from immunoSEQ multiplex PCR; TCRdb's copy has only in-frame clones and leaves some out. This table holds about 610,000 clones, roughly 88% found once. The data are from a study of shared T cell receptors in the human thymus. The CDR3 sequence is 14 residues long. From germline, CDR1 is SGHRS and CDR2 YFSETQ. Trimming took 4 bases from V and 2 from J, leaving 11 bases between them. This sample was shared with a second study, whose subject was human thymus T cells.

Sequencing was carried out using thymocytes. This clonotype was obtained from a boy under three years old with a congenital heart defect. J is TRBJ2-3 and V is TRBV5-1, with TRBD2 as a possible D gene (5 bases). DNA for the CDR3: TGCGCCAGCAGCCTAAGCGGTTTCACAGATACGCAGTATTTT. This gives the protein CASSLSGFTDTQYF.